This entry lists 26 T cell receptor beta chains sequenced from one sample in a study of CD8+CD57+ T cells in acquired aplastic anemia. Researchers used genomic DNA as the template to profile TCR beta VDJ and CDR3. TCRdb redid the calling of the reads with MiXCR, one entry per CDR3 protein. The sample shows 150,000 to 200,000 distinct CDR3 sequences, 64% of them seen only once. What was sequenced was sorted CD4+, CD8+, or CD8+CD57+ T cells (not recorded which) from PBMCs. The receptors come from a human donor with severe aplastic anemia or a healthy control (not recorded which).

This clonotype was observed at least ten times. The chain has TRBV7-9 and TRBJ1-2, with unresolved D. The CDR3 contains 14 residues. Trimming removed 1 base at V and 0 bases at J, with 6 bases between. Germline CDR1 and CDR2: SEHNR and FQNEAQ (reference sequence). The CDR3 bases are TGTGCCAGCAGCTTAGTACAGCCTAACTATGGCTACACCTTC. This encodes CASSLVQPNYGYTF.

This clonotype came up a few times. As the CDR3 is not closed by the conserved phenylalanine or tryptophan, this likely results from a read error. It is unclear where the CDR3 begins or ends on the DNA, so no DNA is shown, and the CDR3 is as TCRdb lists it. V gene TRBV5-1 combines with J gene TRBJ2-3. The CDR3 extends over 10 residues, inclusive of both ends. CDR1 and CDR2 (germline): SGHRS, YFSETQ. The CDR3 region is CASSLVRRWE.

The chain recombines TRBV29-1 with TRBJ2-1, with 13 bases fitting TRBD2. Per the germline V gene, CDR1 is SQVTM and CDR2 is ANQGSEA. This CDR3 is 15 amino acids long. Unmatched junction bases numbered 12, after V lost 8 bases and J lost 8 bases. CDR3 protein: CSIRGTSGNGDEQFF. The CDR3, as DNA: TGCAGCATCCGAGGGACTAGCGGGAATGGGGATGAGCAGTTCTTC.

The rearrangement joins TRBV7-9 to TRBJ2-5, with D possibly matching TRBD1 (5 bases). Germline CDR1 reads SEHNR; CDR2 reads FQNEAQ (reference sequence). CDR3 size: 13 residues. V lost 2 bases and J lost 5, with 9 bases in between. The CDR3 DNA is TGTGCCAGCAGCTTACAGGGAATGGAGACCCAGTACTTC. Its protein is CASSLQGMETQYF.

V gene TRBV10-3 combines with J gene TRBJ1-3, with 7 bases that match TRBD1. The CDR3 runs to 12 residues. In germline, CDR1 is ENHRY, CDR2 SYGVKD. The trim removed 10 bases at V and 4 bases at J, leaving 4 bases unmatched. The CDR3 protein is CASRQGGNTIYF. The CDR3, as DNA: TGTGCCAGCAGACAGGGAGGAAACACCATATATTTT.

This sequence joins TRBV20-1 and TRBJ2-3, with TRBD1 matching over 11 bases. Germline V gene sequence: CDR1 DFQATT, CDR2 SNEGSKA (reference sequence). There are 17 residues in the CDR3. Trimming removed 1 base from V and 4 bases from J; junction bases left unmatched: 10. CDR3 coding DNA: TGCAGTGCTAGAGTGTCCCCCGGACAGGGGGCCGCAGATACGCAGTATTTT. Amino acid sequence: CSARVSPGQGAADTQYF.

The gene calls are TRBV7-9 and TRBJ2-5, with 7 bases that match TRBD2. V trimming: 3 bases; J trimming: 0 bases; junction bases outside the gene matches: 4. CDR1 is SEHNR, CDR2 FQNEAQ, per germline (reference sequence). This CDR3 spans 15 amino acids. The CDR3 here is CASSFSSGDQETQYF. DNA of the CDR3: TGTGCCAGCAGCTTTTCGAGCGGGGACCAAGAGACCCAGTACTTC.

This clonotype showed up just once. The chain combines TRBV15 with TRBJ2-2; TRBD1 or TRBD2 may be the D gene (6 bases each). V was cut by 7 bases and J by 0 bases, with 12 bases left in between. CDR1 is LNHNV and CDR2 is YYDKDF in the germline V gene (reference sequence). The CDR3 has 15 residues. In DNA, the CDR3 is TGTGCCACCACCCGAGGGGGGCCGAACACCGGGGAGCTGTTTTTT. It is translated as CATTRGGPNTGELFF. Full variable domain (rest looked up from reference TRBV15 and TRBJ2-2): DAMVIQNPRYQVTQFGKPVTLSCSQTLNHNVMYWYQQKSSQAPKLLFHYYDKDFNNEADTPDNFQSRRPNTSFCFLDIRSPGLGDTAMYLCATTRGGPNTGELFFGEGSRLTVL.

This sequence joins TRBV24-1 and TRBJ2-3; a weak D match, TRBD1 (6 bases). The ends were cut back, 11 bases at V and 2 bases at J, with 13 bases in the middle. The CDR3 contains 13 residues. From germline, CDR1 is KGHDR and CDR2 SFDVKD. The CDR3 reads CAIGTHTTDTQYF. CDR3 bases: TGTGCCATCGGGACACACACCACAGATACGCAGTATTTT.

This chain joins TRBV7-9 and TRBJ2-7; D not resolved. Germline assignment: CDR1 SEHNR and CDR2 FQNEAQ (reference sequence). V gave up 0 bases and J gave up 0 bases, with 12 bases separating them. CDR3 length equals 16 residues. Written as DNA, the CDR3 is TGTGCCAGCAGCTTAGCCCCCGATCGGAGCTCCTACGAGCAGTACTTC. Translation gives CASSLAPDRSSYEQYF.

Concerning this clonotype itself: A read error may account for a junction end that differs from germline. V is TRBV27 and J is TRBJ1-2, with a weak D call TRBD1 (6 bases). Germline-derived CDR1 and CDR2 are MNHEY and SMNVEV (reference sequence). The CDR3 has 13 residues. The chain's CDR3 is CASSHQGIYVYTF. CDR3 in DNA: TGTGCCAGCAGTCATCAGGGGATCTATGTCTACACCTTC.

This clonotype was counted only a few times. This chain joins TRBV4-2 and TRBJ2-5; 8 bases fit TRBD2. V was pared by 4 bases and J by 1 base, with 5 bases of the junction left unmatched. Germline CDR1 is LGHNA and CDR2 is YNFKEQ. This CDR3 contains 15 residues. CDR3 residues: CASSLGLAVQETQYF. CDR3 in DNA: TGTGCCAGCAGCCTAGGACTAGCCGTCCAAGAGACCCAGTACTTC.

V gene TRBV3-1 combines with J gene TRBJ2-1; D uncertain. Per the germline V gene, CDR1 is LGHDT and CDR2 is YNNKEL (reference sequence). Trimming left V 4 bases short and J 10 bases short, with 11 bases between. The CDR3 runs 12 residues. CDR3 nucleotides: TGTGCCAGCAGCCTAAGTCTTGGGGAGCAGTTCTTC. Translating gives CASSLSLGEQFF.

In nucleotides, the CDR3 is TGTGCCAGCCCCCCTACCACAGATACGCAGTATTTT. Translation: CASPPTTDTQYF. The rearrangement joins TRBV2 to TRBJ2-3; D is unresolved. Germline V gene data show CDR1 as SNHLY and CDR2 as FYNNEI. This CDR3 has 12 amino acids. V was pared by 8 bases and J by 2 bases, with 8 bases between.

This clonotype was recorded at least ten times. This chain connects TRBV19 to TRBJ1-1; the match to TRBD1 covers 11 bases. The germline V gene encodes CDR1 LNHDA and CDR2 SQIVND (reference sequence). V shed 3 bases and J 2 bases; nucleotides not matched to a gene: 2. This CDR3 has 15 residues. The CDR3 DNA reads TGTGCCAGTAGTATTGGGACAGGGGGTAACACTGAAGCTTTCTTT. This codes for CASSIGTGGNTEAFF.

V gene TRBV9 combines with J gene TRBJ1-4; 11 bases are a match to TRBD1. Trimming took 4 bases from V and 8 from J; bases not matched to a gene: 13. Germline lookup yields CDR1 SGDLS and CDR2 YYNGEE. CDR3 length: 17 residues. CDR3 DNA sequence: TGTGCCAGCAGCCCCTATGCCGGGACAGGGGGGGACGAAAAACTGTTTTTT. Protein sequence: CASSPYAGTGGDEKLFF. Together with reference TRBV9 and TRBJ1-4, the CDR3 gives the full variable domain: DSGVTQTPKHLITATGQRVTLRCSPRSGDLSVYWYQQSLDQGLQFLIQYYNGEERAKGNILERFSAQQFPDLHSELNLSSLELGDSALYFCASSPYAGTGGDEKLFFGSGTQLSVL.

This chain joins TRBV14 and TRBJ2-7, with D perhaps matching TRBD1 or TRBD2 (5 bases each). The CDR3 runs to 14 residues. The V gene's germline CDR1 is SGHDN and CDR2 FVKESK. V gave up 4 bases and J gave up 7 bases, with 17 bases separating them. DNA for the CDR3: TGTGCCAGCAGCCCGGGACGGTCTATTGGGGAGCAGTACTTC. Protein: CASSPGRSIGEQYF.

This chain connects TRBV10-3 to TRBJ1-4; unclear D gene. There are 12 residues in the CDR3. V was pared by 8 bases and J by 5 bases, with 9 bases between. Germline loops: CDR1 ENHRY, CDR2 SYGVKD. The CDR3 bases are TGTGCCATCGGAAACCCCAATGAAAAACTGTTTTTT. It yields the protein CAIGNPNEKLFF.

V and J are TRBV7-6 and TRBJ1-3, with unresolved D. The CDR3 has 12 amino acids. CDR1 and CDR2 (germline): SGHVS, FNYEAQ. V was clipped by 1 base and J by 4 bases, with 2 bases between them. DNA of the CDR3: TGTGCCAGCAGCTTAGAGGGAAACACCATATATTTT. Its translation is CASSLEGNTIYF.

The rearrangement links TRBV20-1 to TRBJ2-7; no reliable D call. V gave up 6 bases and J gave up 2 bases, with 11 bases separating them. Germline CDR1 DFQATT, CDR2 SNEGSKA (reference sequence). The CDR3 consists of 12 residues. CDR3 sequence (DNA): TGCAGTGCCCCACGGACGGCCTACGAGCAGTACTTC. Translated: CSAPRTAYEQYF.

This rearrangement joins TRBV20-1 to TRBJ2-1, with 11 bases lining up with TRBD2. This CDR3 is 14 amino acids long. The germline V gene has CDR1 DFQATT and CDR2 SNEGSKA (reference sequence). V was pared by 1 base and J by 4 bases, with 0 bases of the junction left unmatched. CDR3 in amino acids: CSARGLAGYNEQFF. CDR3 nucleotide sequence: TGCAGTGCTAGAGGACTAGCGGGGTACAATGAGCAGTTCTTC.

The chain links TRBV20-1 to TRBJ2-3; unclear D gene. The CDR3 runs to 15 residues. Germline values: CDR1 DFQATT, CDR2 SNEGSKA (reference sequence). The ends were cut back, 3 bases at V and 4 bases at J, with 17 bases in the middle. CDR3 nucleotides: TGCAGTGCTAGGATGCTAGTTCTGTCCCCAGATACGCAGTATTTT. Amino acid sequence: CSARMLVLSPDTQYF.

There are a few counts of this clonotype. The chain links TRBV2 to TRBJ2-7; TRBD1 aligns across 7 bases. The CDR3 extends over 15 amino acids. Germline V gene lookup returns CDR1 SNHLY and CDR2 FYNNEI. J was trimmed by 2 bases and V by 4 bases; bases with no gene match: 8. CDR3 sequence: CASSGGQTSTYEQYF. The CDR3, as DNA: TGTGCCAGCAGTGGGGGACAGACTTCAACCTACGAGCAGTACTTC.

This rearrangement joins TRBV12-3 or TRBV12-4 to TRBJ2-7; no definite D call. Trimming cost V 4 bases and J 10 bases, with 11 bases left between them. The CDR3 extends over 11 amino acids. CDR3 coding DNA: TGTGCCAGCAGTTCGTTCAAGGAACAGTACTTC. Protein sequence: CASSSFKEQYF.

There are many counts of this clonotype. The chain employs TRBV28 and TRBJ2-4; unclear D gene. The CDR3 spans 17 residues. The germline V gene encodes CDR1 MDHEN and CDR2 SYDVKM. V shed 5 bases and J shed 0 bases, with 17 bases lying between them. CDR3 residues: CASSPSPYSLAKNIQYF. Here the CDR3 DNA reads TGTGCCAGCAGTCCTTCCCCCTACAGCCTAGCCAAAAACATTCAGTACTTC.

V gene TRBV5-8 combines with J gene TRBJ1-1; D unresolved. This CDR3 has 14 residues. Germline loops: CDR1 SGHTS, CDR2 YDEGEE. V dropped 4 bases and J dropped 2 bases, with 12 bases sitting between them. The chain's CDR3 is CASSPRKTNTEAFF. The CDR3 coding sequence is TGTGCCAGCAGCCCGCGGAAGACAAACACTGAAGCTTTCTTT.